The T cell receptor (beta chain) described here comes from a study of T cells in Graves' hyperthyroidism and ophthalmopathy. Amplification of TCR beta CDR3 regions used RNA as the template. Initially, a first-round RT-PCR of the TCR CDR3 employed the HTBI primer set. One entry per CDR3 protein, called by TCRdb with MiXCR from the multiplex PCR reads. The table has almost 350,000 distinct CDR3 sequences, 18% seen once. The CDR3 sequence is 14 residues long. V gave up 5 bases and J gave up 3 bases; unmatched junction bases: 3. The V gene's germline CDR1 is DFQATT and CDR2 SNEGSKA (reference sequence). Ophthalmopathy patients all had a Clinical Activity Score of at least 3, a NOSPECS grade of at least 4 and disease under 3 months old. Uncontrolled infection, other autoimmune disease, pregnancy or lactation excluded patients. Each diagnosis drew on symptoms, thyroxine, TRAb, thyroid ultrasound and orbital computed tomography findings.

There are many counts of this clonotype. This TCR was recovered from a middle-aged woman with Graves' ophthalmopathy. The sequenced material came from blood. The V gene is TRBV20-1, the J gene TRBJ2-7; 14 bases agree with TRBD2. The CDR3: CSAGGLAGDYEQYF. The CDR3 nucleotides are TGCAGTGCTGGGGGACTAGCGGGAGACTACGAGCAGTACTTC.